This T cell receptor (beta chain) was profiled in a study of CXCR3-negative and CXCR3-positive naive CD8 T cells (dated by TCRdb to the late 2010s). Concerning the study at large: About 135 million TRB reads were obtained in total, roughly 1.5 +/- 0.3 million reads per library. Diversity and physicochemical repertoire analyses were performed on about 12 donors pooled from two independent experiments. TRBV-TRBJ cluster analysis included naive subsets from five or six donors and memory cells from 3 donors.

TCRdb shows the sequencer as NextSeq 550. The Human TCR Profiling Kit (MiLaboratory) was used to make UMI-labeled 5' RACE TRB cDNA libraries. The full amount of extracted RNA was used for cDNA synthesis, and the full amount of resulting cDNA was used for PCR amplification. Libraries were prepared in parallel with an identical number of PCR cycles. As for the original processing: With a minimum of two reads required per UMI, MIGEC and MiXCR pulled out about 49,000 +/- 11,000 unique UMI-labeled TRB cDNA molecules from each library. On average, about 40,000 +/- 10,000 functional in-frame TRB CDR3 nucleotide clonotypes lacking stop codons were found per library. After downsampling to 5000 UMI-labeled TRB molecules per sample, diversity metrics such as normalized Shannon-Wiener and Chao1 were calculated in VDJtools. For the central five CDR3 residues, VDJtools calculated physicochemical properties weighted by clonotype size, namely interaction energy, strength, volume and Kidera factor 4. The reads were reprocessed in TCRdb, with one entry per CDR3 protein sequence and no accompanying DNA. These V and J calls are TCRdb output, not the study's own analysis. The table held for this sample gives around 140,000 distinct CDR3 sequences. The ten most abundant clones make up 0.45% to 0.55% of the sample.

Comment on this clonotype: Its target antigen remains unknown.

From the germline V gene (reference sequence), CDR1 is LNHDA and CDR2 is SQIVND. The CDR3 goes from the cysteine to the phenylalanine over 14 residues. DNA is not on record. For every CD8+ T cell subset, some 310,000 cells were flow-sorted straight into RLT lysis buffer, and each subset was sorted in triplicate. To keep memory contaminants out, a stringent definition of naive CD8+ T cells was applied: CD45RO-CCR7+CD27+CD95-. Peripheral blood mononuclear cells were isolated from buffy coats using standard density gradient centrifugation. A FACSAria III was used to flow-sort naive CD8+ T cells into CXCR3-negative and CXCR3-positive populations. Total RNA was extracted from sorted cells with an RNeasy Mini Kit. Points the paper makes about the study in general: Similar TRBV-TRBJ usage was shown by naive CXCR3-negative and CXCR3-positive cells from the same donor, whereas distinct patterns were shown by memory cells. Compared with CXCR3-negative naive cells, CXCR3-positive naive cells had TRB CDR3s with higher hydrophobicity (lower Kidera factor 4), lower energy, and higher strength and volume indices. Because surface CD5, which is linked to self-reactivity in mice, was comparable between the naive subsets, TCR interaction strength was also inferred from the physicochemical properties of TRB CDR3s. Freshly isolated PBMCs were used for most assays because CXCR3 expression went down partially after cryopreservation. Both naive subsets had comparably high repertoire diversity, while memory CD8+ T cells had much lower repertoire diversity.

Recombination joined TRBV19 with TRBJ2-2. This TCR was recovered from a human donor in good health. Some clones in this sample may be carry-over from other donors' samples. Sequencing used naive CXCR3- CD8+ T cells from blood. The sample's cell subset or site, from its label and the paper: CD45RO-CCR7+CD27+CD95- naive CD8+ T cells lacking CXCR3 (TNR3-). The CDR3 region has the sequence CASSILVNTGELFF. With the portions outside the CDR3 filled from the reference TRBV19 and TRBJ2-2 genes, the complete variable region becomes DGGITQSPKYLFRKEGQNVTLSCEQNLNHDAMYWYRQDPGQGLRLIYYSQIVNDFQKGDIAEGYSVSREKKESFPLTVTSAQKNPTAFYLCASSILVNTGELFFGEGSRLTVL.